The text below deals with one T cell receptor (beta chain). Its antigen is still unknown. The sample belongs to a study of Ad26.COV2.S vaccination and SARS-CoV-2 variants. The overall study: By the intramuscular route, Ad26.COV2.S was given once, or twice 56 days apart.

Libraries were prepared by immunoSEQ multiplex PCR; TCRdb keeps only in-frame clonotypes and omits some of them. The data contain some 300,000 clones, 70% to 90% of them singletons. Treatment described: some 20 received Ad26.COV2.S at low or high dose, single or two shots; about 5 received placebo; per-sample allocation not given. Sampling occurred on day 63 after the first vaccine or placebo injection. With 6 bases clipped from V and 7 bases from J, the junction kept 8 bases outside the gene matches. The V gene's germline CDR1 is SNHLY and CDR2 FYNNEI. CDR3 length: 14 amino acids. General study points: Reported post-vaccination CD8+ and CD4+ T cell responses to spike showed substantial breadth.

The origin of this receptor is a person aged 18 to 65 who received the Ad26.COV2.S COVID-19 vaccine or a placebo. The rearrangement uses TRBV2 and TRBJ1-2, with 10 bases aligning to TRBD1. Sequencing was performed on peripheral blood, taken in a trial of Ad26.COV2.S vaccine versus placebo. CDR3: CASSLGTGDRGYTF. The CDR3 region has the DNA TGTGCCAGCAGCCTAGGGACAGGGGATCGTGGCTACACCTTC.